This T cell receptor beta chain comes out of a study of patients and donors after allogeneic stem cell transplantation. In this sample, this clonotype turned up many times. TCRdb reprocessed the RT-PCR reads with MiXCR, giving one entry per CDR3 protein. The top ten clones hold approximately 5.9% of a sample with roughly 940,000 distinct CDR3 sequences, about 20% of them seen once. Trimming stripped 8 bases from V and 2 bases from J, with 9 bases between. The CDR3 has 13 amino acids. Germline V gene sequence: CDR1 SGHVS, CDR2 FQNEAQ. The sequenced material came from blood, either unsorted or a sorted T cell fraction (not recorded which). The receptor was derived from a human donor who was either an allogeneic HSCT recipient or a stem cell or donor lymphocyte infusion donor (not recorded which). It is not recorded whose cells these are; they may come from a transplant donor. The gene calls are TRBV7-8 and TRBJ2-2; the D is unclear. The CDR3 sequence: CASGQFNTGELFF. Written as DNA, the CDR3 is TGTGCCAGCGGGCAATTTAACACCGGGGAGCTGTTTTTT.